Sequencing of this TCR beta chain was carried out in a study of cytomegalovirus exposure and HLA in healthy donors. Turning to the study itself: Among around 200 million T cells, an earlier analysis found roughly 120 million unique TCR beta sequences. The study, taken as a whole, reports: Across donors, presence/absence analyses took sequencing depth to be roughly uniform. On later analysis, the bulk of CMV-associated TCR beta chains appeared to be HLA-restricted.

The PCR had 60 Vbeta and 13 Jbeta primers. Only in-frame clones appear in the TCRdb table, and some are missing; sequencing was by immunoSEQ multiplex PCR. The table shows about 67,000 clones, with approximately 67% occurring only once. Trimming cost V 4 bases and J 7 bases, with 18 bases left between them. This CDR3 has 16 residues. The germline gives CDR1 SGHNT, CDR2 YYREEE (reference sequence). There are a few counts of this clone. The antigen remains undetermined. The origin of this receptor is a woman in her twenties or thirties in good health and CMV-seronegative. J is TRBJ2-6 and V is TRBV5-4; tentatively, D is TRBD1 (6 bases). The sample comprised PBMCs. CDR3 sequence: CASSLRDTAAANVLTF. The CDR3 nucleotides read TGTGCCAGCAGCCTGAGGGACACGGCTGCAGCCAACGTCCTGACTTTC.